The clone carrying this T cell receptor beta chain came up a few times. This specimen belongs to a study of regulatory T cells in long-lasting Graves disease. The length of the CDR3 is 13 residues. In germline, CDR1 is DFQATT, CDR2 SNEGSKA (reference sequence). The V end was cut by 5 bases, the J end by 3 bases, with 10 bases between. Time point denoted: newly diagnosed GD, antithyroid drugs for less than 3 months. TCR sequences were obtained from RNA taken from PBMCs. American Thyroid Association guidelines were used to diagnose Graves' disease. CDR3 regions were amplified by Arm-PCR using iRepertoire HTBI primers to build TCR beta libraries. Each CDR3 protein is one row after TCRdb ran MiXCR on the multiplex PCR reads. The data hold hundreds of thousands of distinct CDR3 sequences, with about a sixth observed a single time. The same sample was also used in a study of T cells in Graves' hyperthyroidism and ophthalmopathy.

The rearrangement links TRBV20-1 to TRBJ2-2; D not resolved. The receptor was isolated from a woman aged 30 to 39 with Graves disease. Source: peripheral blood mononuclear cells (PBMCs), taken at new diagnosis, from a patient treated with antithyroid drugs. The CDR3 spells CSAPGFHTGELFF. The DNA for the CDR3 is TGCAGTGCTCCGGGTTTCCACACCGGGGAGCTGTTTTTT.